This paragraph reports one T cell receptor beta chain. Antigen specificity is unknown. This sample was included in a study of cytomegalovirus exposure and HLA in healthy donors. Notes on the study in general: With further analysis later on, most CMV-associated TCR beta chains appeared HLA-restricted. The study assumed roughly uniform donor sequencing depth for presence/absence analyses.

Vbeta (60) and Jbeta (13) primers were used in the PCR. Only in-frame clones appear in the TCRdb table, and some are missing; sequencing was by immunoSEQ multiplex PCR. The data hold 150,000 or so clones, with roughly 71% observed a single time. The sample was PBMCs. The receptor was derived from a girl under 18 in good health and CMV-seronegative.

The CDR3 sequence: CASSLGTGETQYF. The CDR3, as DNA: TGCGCCAGCAGCTTAGGTACCGGGGAGACCCAGTACTTC. J is TRBJ2-5 and V is TRBV5-1; D remains ambiguous. The germline V gene encodes CDR1 SGHRS and CDR2 YFSETQ. V was clipped by 2 bases and J by 5 bases, with 10 bases between them. This CDR3 has 13 amino acids.